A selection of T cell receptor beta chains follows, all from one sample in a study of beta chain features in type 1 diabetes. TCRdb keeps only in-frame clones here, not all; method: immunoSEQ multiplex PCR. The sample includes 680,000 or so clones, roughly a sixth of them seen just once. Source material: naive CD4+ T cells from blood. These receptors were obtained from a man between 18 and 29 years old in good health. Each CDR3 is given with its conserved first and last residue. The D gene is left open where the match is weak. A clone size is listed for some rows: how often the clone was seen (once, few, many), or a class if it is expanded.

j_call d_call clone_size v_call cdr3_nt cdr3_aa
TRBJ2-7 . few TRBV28 TGTGCCAGCAGTTTCGGCATCTCCTACGAGCAGTACTTC CASSFGISYEQYF
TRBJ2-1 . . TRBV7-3 TGTGCCAGCAGCCCCACGGGCCCTCCCCCGTTGTTCTTC CASSPTGPPPLFF
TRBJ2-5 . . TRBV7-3 TGTGCCAGCAGCTTAACTCGGGAGTCTCAAGAGACCCAGTACTTC CASSLTRESQETQYF
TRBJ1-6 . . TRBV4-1 TGCGCCAGCAGCCACCCCTTAACGAGGAACTCCAGGGGTTCACCCCTCCACTTT CASSHPLTRNSRGSPLHF
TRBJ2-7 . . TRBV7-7 TGTGCTAGCAGCCTCAACCCAGCTGGAGCCTACGAGCAGTACTTC CASSLNPAGAYEQYF
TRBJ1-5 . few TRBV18 TGTGCCAGTCCGTCACCTGTTGGCAGACACTTTAGCAATCAGCCCCAGCATTTT CASPSPVGRHFSNQPQHF
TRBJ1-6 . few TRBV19 TGTGCCAGTAGTATAGCCGGACAGACATTCATCCTCCACTTT CASSIAGQTFILHF
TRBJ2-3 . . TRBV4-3 TGCGCCAGCAGCCAAGAGGGCGGGGGCACAGATACGCAGTATTTT CASSQEGGGTDTQYF
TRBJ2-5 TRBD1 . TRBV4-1 TGCGCCAGCAGCCCGGGACAGGGGGACAGTGAGACCCAGTACTTC CASSPGQGDSETQYF
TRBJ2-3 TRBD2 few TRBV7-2 TGTGCCAGCAGCGCTCGGGGGGGCCTTAGCACAGATACGCAGTATTTT CASSARGGLSTDTQYF
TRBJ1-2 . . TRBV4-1 TGCGCCAGCAGCCAAGATAGGGTCTATGGCTACACCTTC CASSQDRVYGYTF
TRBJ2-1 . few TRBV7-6 TGTGCCAGCAGCTTAGTATGGGAGAGGGTCTACAATGAGCAGTTCTTC CASSLVWERVYNEQFF
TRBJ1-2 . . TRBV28 TGTGCCAGCAGTTTGCGGGACGTACTTAACTATGGCTACACCTTC CASSLRDVLNYGYTF
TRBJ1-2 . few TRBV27 TGTGCCAGCAGTTTATCCCCGGGGGGCTATGGCTACACCTTC CASSLSPGGYGYTF
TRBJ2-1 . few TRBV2 TGTGCCAGCAGTGGAAAGGAGCTCAATGAGCAGTTCTTC CASSGKELNEQFF
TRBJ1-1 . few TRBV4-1 TGCGCCAGCAGCCAACGCACATCCGGGGTTATGAACACTGAAGCTTTCTTT CASSQRTSGVMNTEAFF
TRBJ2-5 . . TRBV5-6 TGTGCCAGCAGGGTTGGTAAACAAGAGACCCAGTACTTC CASRVGKQETQYF
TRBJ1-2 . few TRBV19 TGTGCCAGTAGTACACAGGGATCTGGCTACACCTTC CASSTQGSGYTF
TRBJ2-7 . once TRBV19 TGTGCCAGTAGTATCGCCGGGGACGAGCAGTACTTC CASSIAGDEQYF
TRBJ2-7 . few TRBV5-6 TGTGCCAGCAGCTTCAGGGGGACTAACAACTACGAGCAGTACTTC CASSFRGTNNYEQYF
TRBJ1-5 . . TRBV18 TGTGCCAGCTCACCGGTCCAGGCGAATAGCAATCAGCCCCAGCATTTT CASSPVQANSNQPQHF
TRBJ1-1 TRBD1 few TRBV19 TGTGCCAGTAGTCCTGACAGGGGACGTGAAGCTTTCTTT CASSPDRGREAFF
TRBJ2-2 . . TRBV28 TGTGCCAGCGGGGGTAGATCGGGCACCGGGGAGCTGTTTTTT CASGGRSGTGELFF
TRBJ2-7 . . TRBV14 TGTGCCAGCAGCCAAGGTCTCGGTCAGGGACCCTACGAGCAGTACTTC CASSQGLGQGPYEQYF
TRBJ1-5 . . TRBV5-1 TGCGCCAGCAGCCCCGACGGCTGGCAGCCCCAGCATTTT CASSPDGWQPQHF
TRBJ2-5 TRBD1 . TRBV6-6 TGTGCCAGCAGTTACTCCCCGGGACAGGGAACGAAGACCCAGTACTTC CASSYSPGQGTKTQYF
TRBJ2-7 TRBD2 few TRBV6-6 TGTGCCAGCACCCCAGGACTAGTCTTTAGATACGAGCAGTACTTC CASTPGLVFRYEQYF
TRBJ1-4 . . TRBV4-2 TGTGCCAGCAGCCAAAACCCGACCCTGGGGGAAAAACTGTTTTTT CASSQNPTLGEKLFF
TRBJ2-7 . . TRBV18 TGTGCCAGCTCATCCGTGACCGGGTACTACGAGCAGTACTTC CASSSVTGYYEQYF
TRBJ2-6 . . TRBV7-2 TGTGCCAGCAGCTTAGTTCGGTACTCTGGGGCCAACGTCCTGACTTTC CASSLVRYSGANVLTF
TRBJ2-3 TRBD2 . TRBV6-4 TGTGCCAGCAGTGGGGGTAGCGGGGCACTCAACACAGATACGCAGTATTTT CASSGGSGALNTDTQYF
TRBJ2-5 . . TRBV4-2 TGTGCCAGCAGCCACCTTGGGGGCGTCGGAGAGACCCAGTACTTC CASSHLGGVGETQYF
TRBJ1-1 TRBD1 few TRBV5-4 TGTGCCAGCAGCGTACAGGGGCGGAACACTGAAGCTTTCTTT CASSVQGRNTEAFF
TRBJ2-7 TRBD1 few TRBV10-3 TGTGCCATCAGTGAGGGCAGGGGGAAGGTGTACGAGCAGTACTTC CAISEGRGKVYEQYF
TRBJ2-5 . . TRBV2 TGTGCCAGCAGTGAAGAGAGGCGGGAGACCCAGTACTTC CASSEERRETQYF
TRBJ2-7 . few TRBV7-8 TGTGCCAGCAGCGTTAGACTAGTGGGGTGGCACGAGCAGTACTTC CASSVRLVGWHEQYF
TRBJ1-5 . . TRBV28 TGTGCCAGCAGTTTACTGGTTGGCAGTAATCAGCCCCAGCATTTT CASSLLVGSNQPQHF
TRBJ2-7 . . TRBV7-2 TGTGCCAGCAGCTTGGCAGAGGCCTACGAGCAGTACTTC CASSLAEAYEQYF
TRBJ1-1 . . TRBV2 TGTGCCAGCAGTGTCCGAGGGTCGAACACTGAAGCTTTCTTT CASSVRGSNTEAFF
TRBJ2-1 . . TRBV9 TGTGCCAGCAGCGTAGAGGGGGGGTCCTACAATGAGCAGTTCTTC CASSVEGGSYNEQFF
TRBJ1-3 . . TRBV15 TGTGCCACCAGCAGAGAAGGGAAATACTCTGGAAACACCATATATTTT CATSREGKYSGNTIYF
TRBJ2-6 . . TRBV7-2 TGTGCCAGCAGCCCCTCAGGGCGTGTCTCTGGGGCCAACGTCCTGACTTTC CASSPSGRVSGANVLTF
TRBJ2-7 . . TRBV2 TGTGCCAGCGGTGAGGAGTTCGAGTATTACGAGCAGTACTTC CASGEEFEYYEQYF
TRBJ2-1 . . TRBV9 TGTGCCAGCAGCGCCCGATCAGGGCTCGACTGGGCTCCGACCAATGAGCAGTTCTTC CASSARSGLDWAPTNEQFF
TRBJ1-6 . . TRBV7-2 TGTGCCAGCAGCTTATGGGGACCGGGAGCCTCACCCCTCCACTTT CASSLWGPGASPLHF
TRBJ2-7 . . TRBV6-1 TGTGCCAGCGACAGGAACTACGAGCAGTACTTC CASDRNYEQYF
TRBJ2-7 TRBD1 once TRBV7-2 TGTGCCAACAGCTTTCCGGGACAGGTATACGAGCAGTACTTC CANSFPGQVYEQYF
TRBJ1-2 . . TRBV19 TGTGCCAGTAGTGGCGCAGCCATCTACACCTTC CASSGAAIYTF
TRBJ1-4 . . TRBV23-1 TGCGCCACTATTAGTTTTAAGGCCCAACTGTTTTTT CATISFKAQLFF
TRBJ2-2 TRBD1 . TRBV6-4 TGTGCCAGCAGGACTCCCCGGGACAGAAAAAGAGCCGGGGAGCTGTTTTTT CASRTPRDRKRAGELFF
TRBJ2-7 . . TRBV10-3 TGTGCCATCCGGCCGCCAGACAGTGTGCAGTACTTC CAIRPPDSVQYF
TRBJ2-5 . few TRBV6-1 TGTGCCAGCAGTGACACACAAGGTTTTACCCAGTACTTC CASSDTQGFTQYF
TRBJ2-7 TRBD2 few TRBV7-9 TGTGCCAGCAGCTTCAGCGGGAGTCACTACGAGCAGTACTTC CASSFSGSHYEQYF
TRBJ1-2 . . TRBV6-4 TGTGCCAGCAGTGACTCGTCTCGGGCAGGCTTCTATGGCTACACCTTC CASSDSSRAGFYGYTF
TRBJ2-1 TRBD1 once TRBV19 TGTGCCAGTAGAACCGGGACAGGGGATTCCTACAATGAGCAGTTCTTC CASRTGTGDSYNEQFF
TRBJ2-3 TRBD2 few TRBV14 TGTGCCAGCAGCCAAGTCCTACGACTAGCGGGGTCGGCAGATACGCAGTATTTT CASSQVLRLAGSADTQYF
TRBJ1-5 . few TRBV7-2 TGTGCCAGCAGCTTTAGGGTGGGCCAGCCCCAGCATTTT CASSFRVGQPQHF
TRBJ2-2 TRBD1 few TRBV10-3 TGTGCCATCAGCAGGACAGGGGTGAACACCGGGGAGCTGTTTTTT CAISRTGVNTGELFF